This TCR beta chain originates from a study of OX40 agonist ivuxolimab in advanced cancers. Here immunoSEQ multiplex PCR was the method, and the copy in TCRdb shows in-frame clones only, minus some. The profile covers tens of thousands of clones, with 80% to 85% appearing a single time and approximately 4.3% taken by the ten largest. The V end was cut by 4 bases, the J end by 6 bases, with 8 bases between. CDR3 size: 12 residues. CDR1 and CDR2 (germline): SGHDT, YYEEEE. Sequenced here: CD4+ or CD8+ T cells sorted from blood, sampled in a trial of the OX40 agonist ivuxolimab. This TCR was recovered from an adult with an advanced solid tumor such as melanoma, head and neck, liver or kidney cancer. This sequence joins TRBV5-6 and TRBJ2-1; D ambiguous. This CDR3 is CASSLYGNEQFF. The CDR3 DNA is TGTGCCAGCAGCCTTTACGGCAATGAGCAGTTCTTC. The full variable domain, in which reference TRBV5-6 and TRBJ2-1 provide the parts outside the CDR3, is DAGVTQSPTHLIKTRGQQVTLRCSPKSGHDTVSWYQQALGQGPQFIFQYYEEEERQRGNFPDRFSGHQFPNYSSELNVNALLLGDSALYLCASSLYGNEQFFGPGTRLTVL.